The present T cell receptor (beta chain) was sequenced within a study of radiotherapy plus CTLA-4 blockade in lung cancer. The study, taken as a whole, reports: Early blood T cell clone dynamics reportedly forecast response best, with interferon-beta. Tumor-derived TCR clones expanded in blood after radiotherapy plus ipilimumab.

In the case of this clone: Its cognate antigen is unknown.

The CDR3 loop spans 15 amino acids. The germline gives CDR1 SEHNR, CDR2 FQNEAQ (reference sequence). V lost 5 bases to trimming and J lost 1 base, with 14 bases between them. Receiving focal radiation plus CTLA-4 blockade with ipilimumab were patients who had chemo-refractory metastatic non-small-cell lung cancer. TCRdb's table, derived via immunoSEQ multiplex PCR, lists solely in-frame clones and lacks some. The table has 70,000 to 95,000 clones, roughly four fifths seen once. The source is a human donor with non-small cell lung cancer that progressed on radiotherapy plus ipilimumab. The chain has TRBV7-9 and TRBJ1-1; maybe TRBD1 (5 bases). The specimen comprised peripheral blood, sampled from a patient treated with radiotherapy plus ipilimumab. The CDR3 nucleotides read TGTGCCAGCAGCGAAAACCGGGGCCCGAACACTGAAGCTTTCTTT. This encodes CASSENRGPNTEAFF.